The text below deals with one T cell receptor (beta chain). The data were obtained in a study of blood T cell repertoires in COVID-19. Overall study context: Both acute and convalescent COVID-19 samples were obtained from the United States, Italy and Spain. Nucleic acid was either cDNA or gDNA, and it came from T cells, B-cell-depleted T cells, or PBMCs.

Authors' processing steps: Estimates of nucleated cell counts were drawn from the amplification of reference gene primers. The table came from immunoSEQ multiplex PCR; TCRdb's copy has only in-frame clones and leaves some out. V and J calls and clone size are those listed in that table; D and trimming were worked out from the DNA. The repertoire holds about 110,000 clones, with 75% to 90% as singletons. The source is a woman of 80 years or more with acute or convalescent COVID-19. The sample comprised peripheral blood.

The CDR3 is CASSPGTSLDTQYF. CDR3 DNA sequence: TGTGCCAGCAGCCCAGGGACTAGTCTAGATACGCAGTATTTT. This sequence joins TRBV4-2 and TRBJ2-3; 8 nucleotides line up with TRBD2. This CDR3 has 14 residues. V dropped 4 bases and J dropped 5; count of bases not matched to a gene: 5. Germline loops: CDR1 LGHNA, CDR2 YNFKEQ.